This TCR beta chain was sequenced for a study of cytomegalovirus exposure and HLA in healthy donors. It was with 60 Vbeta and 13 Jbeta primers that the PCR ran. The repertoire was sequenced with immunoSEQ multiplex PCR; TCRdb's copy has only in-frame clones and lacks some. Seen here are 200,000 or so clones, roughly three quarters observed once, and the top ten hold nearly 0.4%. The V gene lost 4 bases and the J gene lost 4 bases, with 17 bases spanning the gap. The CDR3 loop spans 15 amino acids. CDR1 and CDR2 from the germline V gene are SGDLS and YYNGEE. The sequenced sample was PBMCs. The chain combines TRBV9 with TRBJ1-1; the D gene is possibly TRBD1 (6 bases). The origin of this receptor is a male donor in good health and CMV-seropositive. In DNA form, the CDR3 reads TGTGCCAGCAGCCGAGTGGGTGGGGGCGGCACTGAAGCTTTCTTT. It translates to CASSRVGGGGTEAFF.